This T cell receptor beta chain was found in a study of T cell clonality in common variable immunodeficiency. Study-level results: CVID subjects had higher TCRbeta clonality than healthy controls, most marked in about a third. Patient heterogeneity in the CVID cohort limited correlations between repertoire features and clinical complications.

The protocol was immunoSEQ multiplex PCR, while the TCRdb copy is restricted to in-frame clones and leaves out a portion. The sample has about 66,000 clones, none seen only once. About this clone: Its target is unknown. The read finishes 3 residues shy of the CDR3 end, and the germline J gene is used to complete it.

The junction had 3 bases not matched to a gene; V was cut back by 1 base and J by 3 bases. This CDR3 is built from 14 residues. The germline V gene has CDR1 MNHEY and CDR2 SMNVEV (reference sequence). Each donor provided about 4.5 to 8.5 ml of heparinized whole blood. This chain joins TRBV27 and TRBJ2-7, with 7 nucleotides matching TRBD1. Sequenced: peripheral blood mononuclear cells. The clonotype was recovered from a person aged 18 to 70 in good health. The CDR3 here is CASSLYAGGYEQYF. CDR3 bases read: TGTGCCAGCAGTTTATATGCAGGGGGCTACGAG.